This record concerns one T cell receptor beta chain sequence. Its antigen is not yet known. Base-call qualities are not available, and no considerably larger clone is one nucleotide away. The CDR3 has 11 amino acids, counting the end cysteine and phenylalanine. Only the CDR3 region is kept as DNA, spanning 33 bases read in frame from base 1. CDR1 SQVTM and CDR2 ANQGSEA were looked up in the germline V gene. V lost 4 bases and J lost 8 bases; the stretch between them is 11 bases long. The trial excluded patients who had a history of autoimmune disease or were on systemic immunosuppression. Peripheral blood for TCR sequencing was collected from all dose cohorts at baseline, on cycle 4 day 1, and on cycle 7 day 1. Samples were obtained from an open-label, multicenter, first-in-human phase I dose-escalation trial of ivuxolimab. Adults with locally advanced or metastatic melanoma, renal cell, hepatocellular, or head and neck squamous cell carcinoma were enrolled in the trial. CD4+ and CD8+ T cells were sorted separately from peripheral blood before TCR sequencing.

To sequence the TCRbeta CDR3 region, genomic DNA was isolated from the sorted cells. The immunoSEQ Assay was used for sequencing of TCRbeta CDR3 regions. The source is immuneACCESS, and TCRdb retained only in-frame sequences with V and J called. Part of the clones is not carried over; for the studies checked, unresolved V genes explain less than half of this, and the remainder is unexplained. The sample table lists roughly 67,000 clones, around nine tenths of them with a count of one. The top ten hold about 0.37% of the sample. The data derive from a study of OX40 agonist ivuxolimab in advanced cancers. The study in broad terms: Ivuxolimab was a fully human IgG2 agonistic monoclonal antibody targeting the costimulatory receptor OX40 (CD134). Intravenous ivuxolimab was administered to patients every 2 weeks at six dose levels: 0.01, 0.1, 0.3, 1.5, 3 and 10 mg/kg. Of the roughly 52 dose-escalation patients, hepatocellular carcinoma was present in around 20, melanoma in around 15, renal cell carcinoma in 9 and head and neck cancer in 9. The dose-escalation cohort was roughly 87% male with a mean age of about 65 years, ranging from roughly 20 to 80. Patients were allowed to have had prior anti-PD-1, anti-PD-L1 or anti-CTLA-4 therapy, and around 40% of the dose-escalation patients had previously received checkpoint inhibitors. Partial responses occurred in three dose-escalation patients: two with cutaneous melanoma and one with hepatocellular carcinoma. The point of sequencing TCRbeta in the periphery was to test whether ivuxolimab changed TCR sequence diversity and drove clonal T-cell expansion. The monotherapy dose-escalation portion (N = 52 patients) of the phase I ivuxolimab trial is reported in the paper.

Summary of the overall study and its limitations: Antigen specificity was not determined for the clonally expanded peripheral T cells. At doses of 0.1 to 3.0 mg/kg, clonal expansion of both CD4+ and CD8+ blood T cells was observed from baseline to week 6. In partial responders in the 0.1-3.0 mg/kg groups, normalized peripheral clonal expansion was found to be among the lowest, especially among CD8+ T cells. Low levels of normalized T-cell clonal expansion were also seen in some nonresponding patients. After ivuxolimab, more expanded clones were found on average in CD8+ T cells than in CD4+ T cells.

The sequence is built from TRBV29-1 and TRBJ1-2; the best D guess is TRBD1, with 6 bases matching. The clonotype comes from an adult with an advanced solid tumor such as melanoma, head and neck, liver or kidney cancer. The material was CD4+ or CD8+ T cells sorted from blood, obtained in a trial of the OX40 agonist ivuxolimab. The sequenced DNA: TGCAGCGTTGGGGGGGCGCGGGGCTACACCTTC. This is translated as CSVGGARGYTF.